The T cell receptor beta chain under discussion was sequenced for a study of Ad26.COV2.S vaccination and SARS-CoV-2 variants (dated by TCRdb to the early 2020s). For the wider study: Vaccine-arm donors were drawn from COV1001, a multicentre, randomized, double-blind, placebo-controlled phase I-IIa trial of Ad26.COV2.S in healthy adults. Dosing of Ad26.COV2.S was intramuscular, at either 5x10^10 or 1x10^11 viral particles, delivered as one shot or as two shots spaced 56 days apart. The specificity and breadth of SARS-CoV-2-reactive T cell receptors after Ad26.COV2.S vaccination were assessed by TCRbeta repertoire sequencing. The TCR-sequenced set comprised roughly 30 samples: some 20 Ad26.COV2.S vaccine recipients, 5 placebo recipients and 8 SARS-CoV-2 convalescent individuals. Trial participants were randomized into five groups of five: low-dose or high-dose Ad26.COV2.S given once or twice, or placebo on both occasions. Blinding of investigators to trial group allocation was maintained during experiments and outcome assessment. Overall study results and their limits: Vaccine and placebo recipients had comparable non-spike TCR breadth, which fits with the vaccine containing only spike. Substantial breadth of spike-specific CD8+ and CD4+ T cell responses was reported after vaccination. According to the authors, total T cell responses may have been underestimated by the TCR breadth and depth analyses. Ad26.COV2.S recipients had higher spike-specific TCR breadth than placebo recipients (P = 0.0014). The study lacked the statistical power to compare responses across vaccine doses or regimens.

The immunoSEQ Assay was used to sequence TCRbeta CDR3 regions. After extraction, genomic DNA underwent amplification by bias-controlled multiplex PCR, followed by high-throughput sequencing. In the original analysis: To quantify the absolute abundance of each unique TCRbeta CDR3 region, sequences were collapsed and filtered. Usable DNA was measured by amplifying reference genes present in all nucleated cells, and TCRbeta template counts were normalized to that usable DNA to estimate T cell fraction. Repertoire TCRs were annotated as SARS-CoV-2-specific by exact matching of V gene, CDR3 amino acid sequence and J gene to a known reactive TCR set. The reference SARS-CoV-2 TCR set was obtained from MIRA and was filtered for enrichment in COVID-19-positive ImmuneCODE repertoires, whereby public or cross-reactive TCRs were removed. Drawing on the MIRA antigens, annotated TCRs were analysed further at the level of specific ORF or position within ORF. Depth was the summed frequency of annotated unique rearrangements, while breadth was defined as annotated unique rearrangements over total unique productive rearrangements. TCR breadth was compared between groups using two-sided Wilcoxon rank-sum tests. This immuneACCESS table, as held by TCRdb, lists in-frame sequences with V and J called but not all clones. Of the missing ones, under half trace to an unresolved V gene in checked studies; the others have no known cause. D and trimming were read from the DNA, whereas the V and J calls and clone size are those reported in that table. This sample gives roughly 380,000 clones in total; approximately 87% of them show up just once. In total, the top ten clones hold around 3.6% of the sample.

Turning to this clone: The target of this receptor is not known. Base qualities were left out, and no much larger clone turns up one base away.

The meaning of the sample's treatment or condition label: some 20 received Ad26.COV2.S at low or high dose, single or two shots; about 5 received placebo; per-sample allocation not given. For vaccine and placebo recipients, repertoires were sequenced using samples collected on day 63 after the first injection. Between 29 July and 7 August 2020, Cohort 1b enrolled 20 to 30 adults aged 18-55 years at one site in Boston, USA. Ad26.COV2.S was a replication-incompetent adenovirus type 26 vector that expressed a prefusion-stabilized SARS-CoV-2 spike protein derived from the original Wuhan strain. The clonotype was recovered from a person between 18 and 59 years old who received the Ad26.COV2.S COVID-19 vaccine or a placebo. Sequenced material: peripheral blood, taken in a trial of Ad26.COV2.S vaccine versus placebo.

The DNA sequence is as follows: TGCGCCAGCAGCTTGTTGGTTGACGCGTACGAGCAGTACTTC. Translated, it reads CASSLLVDAYEQYF. This sequence uses TRBV5-1 and TRBJ2-7, with no D gene named confidently. The germline V gene encodes CDR1 SGHRS and CDR2 YFSETQ. CDR3 length: 14 amino acids, cysteine to phenylalanine. Only CDR3 DNA remains: 42 bases, in frame from the first base. Trimming takes 1 base from V and 4 bases from J, and the germline ends sit 12 bases apart. Where the CDR3 stops, the reference TRBV5-1 and TRBJ2-7 genes take over; the full variable domain is KAGVTQTPRYLIKTRGQQVTLSCSPISGHRSVSWYQQTPGQGLQFLFEYFSETQRNKGNFPGRFSGRQFSNSRSEMNVSTLELGDSALYLCASSLLVDAYEQYFGPGTRLTVT.